Listed below are T cell receptor beta chains from one sample, sequenced in a study of T cells in Graves' hyperthyroidism and ophthalmopathy. One entry per CDR3 protein, called by TCRdb with MiXCR from the multiplex PCR reads. The sample carries under 450,000 distinct CDR3 sequences, approximately 12% recorded once. The specimen was blood. These TCRs come from a man between 25 and 39 years old with Graves' hyperthyroidism that later progressed to Graves' ophthalmopathy. Each CDR3 is given with its conserved first and last residue. A D gene is named only where the DNA matches it firmly. A clone size is listed for some rows: how often the clone was seen (once, few, many), or a class if it is expanded.

>TRBD1|TRBJ2-3|.|TRBV9
TGTGCCAGCAGTGTAGGGGGACAGGTCTCGACAGATACGCAGTATTTT
CASSVGGQVSTDTQYF
>.|TRBJ1-4|few|TRBV18
TGTGCCAGCTCAGTCGGGAGGGCAGGCGATAATGAAAAACTGTTTTTT
CASSVGRAGDNEKLFF
>TRBD1|TRBJ2-6|many|TRBV6-1
TGTGCCAGCAGCGTATTAACCGGGACAGACCTCTCTGGGGCCAACGTCCTGACTTTC
CASSVLTGTDLSGANVLTF
>.|TRBJ2-2|many|TRBV3-1
TGTGCCAGCAGCCCCAGGAACACCGGGGAGCTGTTTTTT
CASSPRNTGELFF
>.|TRBJ1-1|many|TRBV28
TGTGCCAGCAGTTTAACAGGGCCCCCGCTGAAAGCTTTCTTT
CASSLTGPPLKAFF
>TRBD1|TRBJ1-2|few|TRBV9
TGTGCCAGCACCCCCACAGGGGCAGGCTATGGCTACACCTTC
CASTPTGAGYGYTF
>.|TRBJ2-3|many|TRBV7-2
TGTGCCAGCAGCCCAGCTCGAGAAACAGATACGCAGTATTTT
CASSPARETDTQYF
>.|TRBJ1-5|many|TRBV3-1
TGTGCCAGCAGCCGATTTCTGGGTCAGCCCCAGCATTTT
CASSRFLGQPQHF
>.|TRBJ1-1|many|TRBV20-1
TGCAGTGCTGACAGGAGGTTCGGGAACACTGAAGCTTTCTTT
CSADRRFGNTEAFF
>.|TRBJ1-6|.|TRBV6-5
TGTGCCAGCAGTTACATGTCCACGAGGGAACGGTCACCCCTCCACTTT
CASSYMSTRERSPLHF
>TRBD2|TRBJ2-1|few|TRBV9
TGTGCCAGCAGCGTATCGACTAGCGGGGGCGAGGATGAGCAGTTCTTC
CASSVSTSGGEDEQFF
>.|TRBJ2-7|many|TRBV29-1
TGCAGCGCCCGGGCCTCAAGCTCCTACGAGCAGTACTTC
CSARASSSYEQYF
>.|TRBJ1-5|few|TRBV18
TGTGCCAGCTCACCCCGACAGAGGGGGGAATTTAGCAATCAGCCCCAGCATTTT
CASSPRQRGEFSNQPQHF
>.|TRBJ1-4|few|TRBV14
TGTGCCAGCAGCCCTAGAGCAAGGACAGTTAATGAAAAACTGTTTTTT
CASSPRARTVNEKLFF
>.|TRBJ2-3|many|TRBV5-1
TGCGCCAGCAGCTTGGAGTCCCGGCTAGATACGCAGTATTTT
CASSLESRLDTQYF
>TRBD1|TRBJ2-7|.|TRBV12-3/TRBV12-4
TGTGCCAGCAGGTATACAGGGGGCAACGAGCAGTACTTC
CASRYTGGNEQYF
>.|TRBJ1-1|many|TRBV30
TGTGCCTCGGTTGGCAGCATGAACACTGAAGCTTTCTTT
CASVGSMNTEAFF
>TRBD2|TRBJ2-7|.|TRBV7-2
TGTGCCAGCAGCTTAGCTAGTAGCGGGGGATACGAGCAGTACTTC
CASSLASSGGYEQYF
>.|TRBJ1-2|.|TRBV5-4
TGTGCCAGCCCTCTGAGTGGTCTGAACTATGGCTACACCTTC
CASPLSGLNYGYTF
>TRBD2|TRBJ2-7|many|TRBV7-8
TGTGCCAGCAGCGGGGGGACTAGCGGGTTCTCCTACGAGCAGTACTTC
CASSGGTSGFSYEQYF
>TRBD2|TRBJ2-1|many|TRBV12-3/TRBV12-4
TGTGCCAGCAGTTTAAATAGCGGGGGCCACAATGAGCAGTTCTTC
CASSLNSGGHNEQFF
>TRBD1|TRBJ2-3|.|TRBV2
TGTGCCAGCCGGGACAGGGGAGTAGATACGCAGTATTTT
CASRDRGVDTQYF
>TRBD1|TRBJ1-2|.|TRBV7-8
TGTGCCAGCAGCTCCCGACTTGGACAGGGGGTCTATGGCTACACCTTC
CASSSRLGQGVYGYTF
>.|TRBJ2-1|.|TRBV6-1
TGTGCCAGCAGGTCAGGTTTCTATGAGCAGTTCTTC
CASRSGFYEQFF
>.|TRBJ1-2|many|TRBV5-1
TGCGCCAGCAGCTTGGATCGGAAAGCTAACTATGGCTACACCTTC
CASSLDRKANYGYTF
>.|TRBJ2-1|.|TRBV20-1
TGCAGTGCTAGAGATGGCCGTTCTTCCTACAATGAGCAGTTCTTC
CSARDGRSSYNEQFF
>.|TRBJ2-7|many|TRBV7-9
TGTGCCAGCAGCTCCGGGACACTCGACGAGCAGTACTTC
CASSSGTLDEQYF
>TRBD1|TRBJ2-7|few|TRBV30
TGTGCCTGGAGTCCGGGGACAGCCCTGCAGCAGTACTTC
CAWSPGTALQQYF
>.|TRBJ2-7|few|TRBV18
TGTGCCAGCTCACCAGCCCGGGAGCAGTACTTC
CASSPAREQYF
>TRBD1|TRBJ2-7|many|TRBV20-1
TGCAGTGCTAGAGATGACAGGGGCTACGAGCAGTACTTC
CSARDDRGYEQYF
>.|TRBJ1-5|.|TRBV12-3/TRBV12-4
TGTGCCAGCGGCGCACAGATAGCAAATCAGCCCCAGCATTTT
CASGAQIANQPQHF
>.|TRBJ1-2|.|TRBV5-1
TGCGCCAGCAGCTTGATGGGGGAAGAGGGCTACACCTTC
CASSLMGEEGYTF
>.|TRBJ1-3|many|TRBV29-1
TGCAGCGTTGAAACACGCACCCGTTCTGGAAACACCATATATTTT
CSVETRTRSGNTIYF